Each of the 26 T cell receptor beta chains below was sequenced from the same sample in a study of OX40 agonist ivuxolimab in advanced cancers. Using immunoSEQ multiplex PCR, the repertoire was profiled, and TCRdb retains in-frame clones only, with some absent. The sample consists of about 52,000 clones, approximately 87% of them appearing once. The starting material was CD4+ or CD8+ T cells sorted from blood, obtained in a trial of the OX40 agonist ivuxolimab. These receptors were taken from an adult with an advanced solid tumor such as melanoma, head and neck, liver or kidney cancer.

V gene TRBV6-1 combines with J gene TRBJ1-2; D is unresolved. V was trimmed by 4 bases and J by 3 bases, leaving 12 bases between them. This CDR3 is 14 amino acids long. CDR1 MNHNS and CDR2 SASEGT come from the germline V gene. The CDR3 protein is CASSVAPRDYGYTF. The CDR3 bases are TGTGCCAGCAGTGTTGCCCCAAGGGACTATGGCTACACCTTC.

This chain links TRBV5-4 with TRBJ1-1; 8 nucleotides align to TRBD1. Germline V lookup: CDR1 SGHNT, CDR2 YYREEE (reference sequence). V dropped 0 bases and J dropped 4; count of bases not matched to a gene: 2. The CDR3 length is 14 residues. CDR3 DNA: TGTGCCAGCAGCTTGGCAGGGGGCAGCACTGAAGCTTTCTTT. This encodes CASSLAGGSTEAFF.

The chain uses TRBV5-1 and TRBJ2-1; tentatively, D is TRBD2 (5 bases). V lost 2 bases, J lost 10 bases, and 13 bases lay in between. CDR3 length equals 13 residues. CDR1 is SGHRS, CDR2 YFSETQ, per germline. The CDR3 loop reads CASSFGQTGEQFF. The CDR3 bases are TGCGCCAGCAGCTTTGGGCAGACGGGGGAGCAGTTCTTC.

This chain joins TRBV6-5 and TRBJ2-1; maybe TRBD2 (7 bases). V lost 2 bases and J 7 bases, leaving 15 bases between the germline ends. This CDR3 region has 15 residues. In germline, CDR1 is MNHEY, CDR2 SVGAGI. In DNA, the CDR3 is TGTGCCAGCAGTTACCGGGGGGCTTCGATGAATGAGCAGTTCTTC. Translated: CASSYRGASMNEQFF.

V is TRBV7-9 and J is TRBJ1-6; 9 bases are a match to TRBD1. Germline V lookup: CDR1 SEHNR, CDR2 FQNEAQ (reference sequence). The V gene end was trimmed by 8 bases and the J gene end by 6 bases; junction bases not matched to a gene: 5. The CDR3 is made up of 14 amino acids. The chain's CDR3 is CASERDRVNSPLHF. The CDR3, as DNA: TGTGCCAGCGAACGGGACAGGGTTAATTCACCCCTCCACTTT.

The CDR3 DNA reads as TGTGCCAGCAGCCCAAGCGGACTAGCTCCAGATACGCAGTATTTT. Residues: CASSPSGLAPDTQYF. J is TRBJ2-3 and V is TRBV7-6, with 8 bases lining up with TRBD2. The CDR3 is 15 residues long. With V trimmed by 5 bases and J by 4 bases, 8 bases remained unmatched. CDR1 SGHVS and CDR2 FNYEAQ come from the germline V gene. Filled out from reference TRBV7-6 and TRBJ2-3, the complete variable domain reads GAGVSQSPRYKVTKRGQDVALRCDPISGHVSLYWYRQALGQGPEFLTYFNYEAQQDKSGLPNDRFSAERPEGSISTLTIQRTEQRDSAMYRCASSPSGLAPDTQYFGPGTRLTVL.

The chain is built from TRBV5-1 and TRBJ1-1; D gene ambiguous. Germline V gene lookup returns CDR1 SGHRS and CDR2 YFSETQ. With 0 bases removed from V and 10 bases from J, the gap between germline ends came to 10 bases. The CDR3 covers 12 residues. The CDR3 is CASSLDKFGAFF. CDR3 coding DNA: TGCGCCAGCAGCTTGGACAAATTCGGAGCTTTCTTT.

The gene calls are TRBV6-6 and TRBJ2-7, with 7 positions matching TRBD2. The CDR3 consists of 16 residues. Germline CDR1 MNHNY, CDR2 SVGAGI (reference sequence). The J segment lost 2 bases and the V segment lost 5 bases, leaving 12 bases of the junction unmatched. In nucleotides, the CDR3 is TGTGCCAGCAGTACTCCTGGGGCTAGCGGTCCCTACGAGCAGTACTTC. The encoded protein is CASSTPGASGPYEQYF.

This clone was observed a single time. The rearrangement joins TRBV10-3 to TRBJ1-1; 10 nucleotides align to TRBD1. Germline V CDR1 and CDR2: ENHRY, SYGVKD. The CDR3 runs 17 residues. The ends lost 5 bases at V and 4 bases at J; junction bases unmatched: 13. This CDR3 reads CAISRRPGTGVATEAFF. The CDR3 bases are TGTGCCATCAGTCGTCGTCCCGGGACAGGGGTTGCCACTGAAGCTTTCTTT.

The J gene is TRBJ2-1, the V gene TRBV5-5; 7 bases are shared with TRBD2. CDR3 length: 14 residues. The V segment lost 2 bases and the J segment 9 bases; nucleotides outside the gene matches: 8. Germline CDR1 and CDR2: SGHKS and YYEKEE (reference sequence). CDR3 amino acids: CASSLRLATREQFF. The CDR3 nucleotides are TGTGCCAGCAGCTTACGACTAGCTACCCGTGAGCAGTTCTTC.

This chain joins TRBV18 and TRBJ1-1; the match to TRBD1 covers 9 bases. Trimming at V came to 4 bases and at J to 3 bases, leaving 0 bases not matched to a gene. The germline gives CDR1 KGHSH, CDR2 LQKENI. This CDR3 is 13 amino acids long. In DNA, the CDR3 is TGTGCCAGCTCACGACAGGGGGACACTGAAGCTTTCTTT. The encoded protein is CASSRQGDTEAFF. The full variable domain, rest sourced from reference TRBV18 and TRBJ1-1, is NAGVMQNPRHLVRRRGQEARLRCSPMKGHSHVYWYRQLPEEGLKFMVYLQKENIIDESGMPKERFSAEFPKEGPSILRIQQVVRGDSAAYFCASSRQGDTEAFFGQGTRLTVV.

The rearrangement uses TRBV19 and TRBJ1-6, with D maybe TRBD1 (6 bases). V dropped 5 bases and J dropped 7 bases, with 12 bases sitting between them. The CDR3 runs to 14 residues. Germline V gene sequence: CDR1 LNHDA, CDR2 SQIVND (reference sequence). CDR3 protein: CASSLGQKNSPLHF. CDR3 bases: TGTGCCAGTAGTCTCGGACAGAAGAATTCACCCCTCCACTTT.

The chain couples TRBV6-4 to TRBJ1-6; TRBD1 agrees at 8 bases. The V gene's germline CDR1 is MRHNA and CDR2 SNTAGT. The CDR3 has 14 amino acids. V trimming: 4 bases; J trimming: 16 bases; junction bases outside the gene matches: 12. CDR3 sequence (DNA): TGTGCCAGCAGTGTTTCCTGGGACAGGCCCCCTCTCCACTTT. It specifies CASSVSWDRPPLHF.

This clone was recorded a few times. The chain employs TRBV6-5 and TRBJ1-1; D may be TRBD1 (5 bases). Trimming pared 11 bases from V and 7 bases from J, leaving 23 bases between. Germline V lookup: CDR1 MNHEY, CDR2 SVGAGI. The CDR3 has 14 residues. The CDR3 region is CASLNPRGYDEAFF. CDR3 sequence (DNA): TGTGCCTCCCTAAACCCCCGGGGGTACGATGAAGCTTTCTTT.

The chain has TRBV29-1 and TRBJ1-4; 9 positions match TRBD1. This CDR3 has 11 amino acids. V dropped 7 bases and J dropped 6; count of bases not matched to a gene: 0. The V gene's germline CDR1 is SQVTM and CDR2 ANQGSEA. DNA for the CDR3: TGCAGCGGGACAGGGGATGAAAAACTGTTTTTT. Its translation is CSGTGDEKLFF.

V is TRBV15 and J is TRBJ1-4, with a tentative D call TRBD1 (6 bases). The CDR3 runs 20 residues. V was clipped by 7 bases and J by 0 bases, with 27 bases between them. Germline V gene lookup returns CDR1 LNHNV and CDR2 YYDKDF (reference sequence). CDR3 protein: CATKFLGGGGRLATNEKLFF. The CDR3 nucleotides read TGTGCCACCAAATTTTTAGGGGGTGGAGGCAGGCTTGCAACTAATGAAAAACTGTTTTTT. Looking up the rest from reference TRBV15 and TRBJ1-4 gives the full variable domain: DAMVIQNPRYQVTQFGKPVTLSCSQTLNHNVMYWYQQKSSQAPKLLFHYYDKDFNNEADTPDNFQSRRPNTSFCFLDIRSPGLGDTAMYLCATKFLGGGGRLATNEKLFFGSGTQLSVL.

The V gene is TRBV5-1, the J gene TRBJ2-7; perhaps TRBD2 as D (5 bases). The assigned J gene may be wrong: the sequence end matches TRBJ2-5 better. Looked up from germline, CDR1 is SGHRS and CDR2 is YFSETQ. The CDR3 length is 16 residues. The CDR3 DNA follows: TGCGCCAGCAGCTTCAGTGTAGCGAAATCCCAAGAGACCCAGTACTTC. Translating gives CASSFSVAKSQETQYF.

The chain uses TRBV19 and TRBJ1-1; possibly TRBD1 for D (5 bases). CDR3 length: 15 residues. Deletions cut 5 bases from V and 5 bases from J, with 18 bases between. Germline CDR1 LNHDA, CDR2 SQIVND (reference sequence). CDR3 sequence: CASSPGWQGWTEAFF. The CDR3 nucleotides are TGTGCCAGTAGTCCTGGTTGGCAGGGATGGACTGAAGCTTTCTTT.

This rearrangement joins TRBV2 to TRBJ2-2; 10 bases agree with TRBD1. Per the germline V gene, CDR1 is SNHLY and CDR2 is FYNNEI. Trimming removed 7 bases from V and 4 bases from J; junction bases left unmatched: 6. This CDR3 comprises 15 residues. The CDR3 bases are TGTGCCAGCAAAATCGGGACAGGGGTCACCGGGGAGCTGTTTTTT. This gives the protein CASKIGTGVTGELFF.

The rearrangement uses TRBV9 and TRBJ1-2; D is possibly TRBD1 (5 bases). V lost 0 bases and J lost 2, with 5 bases in between. This CDR3 is 13 amino acids long. From germline, CDR1 is SGDLS and CDR2 YYNGEE. Written as DNA, the CDR3 is TGTGCCAGCAGCGTAGGACAGAACTATGGCTACACCTTC. Amino acids: CASSVGQNYGYTF.

V is TRBV10-3 and J is TRBJ1-3; TRBD1 matches 7 bases. Germline V gene lookup returns CDR1 ENHRY and CDR2 SYGVKD. This CDR3 region has 15 residues. V lost 6 bases and J lost 0; bases outside the gene matches: 5. CDR3: CAIRPGQASGNTIYF. In nucleotides, the CDR3 is TGTGCCATCAGGCCAGGACAGGCCTCTGGAAACACCATATATTTT.

The table lists this clone with a few counts. The chain couples TRBV6-5 to TRBJ2-7, with D perhaps matching TRBD2 (6 bases). The V end lost 1 base, the J end lost 6 bases, and 16 bases lay between the germline ends. Germline V gives CDR1 MNHEY, CDR2 SVGAGI. The CDR3 length is 15 residues. CDR3 nucleotides: TGTGCCAGCAGTTACTTCGGCGGGATCCCTGGCGAGCAGTACTTC. It translates to CASSYFGGIPGEQYF.

The chain has TRBV19 and TRBJ2-5; D might be TRBD1 (5 bases). The CDR3 runs to 14 residues. Trimming shortened V by 7 bases and J by 2 bases, and 14 bases separated the two germline ends. The germline V gene encodes CDR1 LNHDA and CDR2 SQIVND (reference sequence). The CDR3: CASTNGADQETQYF. The CDR3 region has the DNA TGTGCCAGTACTAATGGGGCGGATCAAGAGACCCAGTACTTC.

This clone was observed a single time. The chain has TRBV11-2 and TRBJ1-1; D unclear. The CDR3 is 19 residues long. Trimming left V 0 bases short and J 8 bases short, with 28 bases between. CDR1 and CDR2 (germline): SGHAT, FQNNGV. CDR3 region: CASSLEGTQIQKRAPEAFF. CDR3 nucleotide sequence: TGTGCCAGCAGCTTAGAAGGTACTCAGATCCAGAAGCGAGCGCCGGAAGCTTTCTTT.

The chain links TRBV6-5 to TRBJ1-1; no clear D. The CDR3 has 14 residues. Germline CDR1 and CDR2: MNHEY and SVGAGI. Trimming left V 2 bases short and J 1 base short, with 8 bases between. Here the CDR3 DNA reads TGTGCCAGCAGTTACGTGACACAGAACACTGAAGCTTTCTTT. Translated: CASSYVTQNTEAFF.

This chain connects TRBV6-5 to TRBJ1-3, with D possibly TRBD1 on 5 matching bases. The CDR3 runs to 15 residues. Between the trimmed V and J ends, which lost 0 bases and 9 bases, there was a span of 15 bases. Germline values: CDR1 MNHEY, CDR2 SVGAGI. The CDR3 coding sequence is TGTGCCAGCAGTTACTCGAAGAACCCCGGGGGCACCATATATTTT. Translated: CASSYSKNPGGTIYF.